A single sample is the source of the 17 T cell receptor beta chains below, sequenced in a study of shared clonotypes between healthy human individuals. Naive CD8 cells lacked CD45RO and underwent positive selection for CCR7, leaving out terminally differentiated effector memory CD45RA+ cells. Repertoires were generated with immunoSEQ multiplex PCR, while TCRdb's copy carries only in-frame clones and drops some. Among roughly 2,000,000 clones listed, roughly 94% were seen once. The sequenced sample was naive CD8+ T cells sorted from blood. These receptors all stem from a man aged 18 to 35 in good health.

The table lists this clone with a count of one. Distinct nucleotide sequences in the sample also encode this CDR3. This chain joins TRBV5-6 and TRBJ1-2; 12 bases are shared with TRBD1. Germline values: CDR1 SGHDT, CDR2 YYEEEE. V shed 4 bases and J 4 bases; nucleotides not matched to a gene: 2. The CDR3 has 14 residues. CDR3 DNA: TGTGCCAGCAGCCCGGGACAGGGGGCCTATGGCTACACCTTC. As protein: CASSPGQGAYGYTF.

This clone was detected only once. V and J are TRBV30 and TRBJ2-1; no reliable D call. Looked up from germline, CDR1 is GTSNPN and CDR2 is SVGIG (reference sequence). V was cut by 0 bases and J by 0 bases, with 9 bases left in between. The CDR3 consists of 15 residues. CDR3 sequence: CAWSVAQSSYNEQFF. The CDR3 DNA reads TGTGCCTGGAGTGTTGCGCAGAGCTCCTACAATGAGCAGTTCTTC. The whole variable domain, remainder taken from reference TRBV30 and TRBJ2-1, is SQTIHQWPATLVQPVGSPLSLECTVEGTSNPNLYWYRQAAGRGLQLLFYSVGIGQISSEVPQNLSASRPQDRQFILSSKKLLLSDSGFYLCAWSVAQSSYNEQFFGPGTRLTVL.

The chain combines TRBV4-1 with TRBJ2-5; 10 bases are a match to TRBD1. CDR1 and CDR2 (germline): MGHRA, YSYEKL. Trimming took 0 bases from V and 1 from J; bases not matched to a gene: 2. The CDR3 is 16 amino acids. The CDR3 sequence is CASSQDRTGGQETQYF. CDR3 nucleotides: TGCGCCAGCAGCCAAGATCGGACAGGGGGCCAAGAGACCCAGTACTTC.

The gene calls are TRBV10-2 and TRBJ2-1; D gene ambiguous. CDR1 is WSHSY, CDR2 SAAADI, per germline. Trimming removed 11 bases at V and 4 bases at J, with 15 bases between. CDR3 length: 13 residues. The CDR3 sequence is CASLGLTYNEQFF. The CDR3, as DNA: TGCGCCTCCCTCGGGCTAACTTACAATGAGCAGTTCTTC.

This clone came up once. Other DNA sequences from this sample encode an identical CDR3 as well. The chain carries TRBV27 and TRBJ2-3; a possible D gene is TRBD2 (5 bases). This CDR3 is built from 16 residues. With 5 bases removed from V and 0 bases from J, the gap between germline ends came to 15 bases. Germline CDR1 and CDR2: MNHEY and SMNVEV (reference sequence). The CDR3 spells CASSLGSRGSTDTQYF. CDR3 DNA: TGTGCCAGCAGTCTAGGGTCCCGGGGAAGCACAGATACGCAGTATTTT.

The table lists this clone with a few counts. The chain is built from TRBV5-4 and TRBJ2-7; no clear D. From germline, CDR1 is SGHNT and CDR2 YYREEE (reference sequence). The CDR3 has 13 amino acids. Trimming left V 0 bases short and J 6 bases short, with 10 bases between. In nucleotides, the CDR3 is TGTGCCAGCAGCTTGGGAGGTCGGCCCGAGCAGTACTTC. Its translation is CASSLGGRPEQYF.

The chain joins TRBV4-3 to TRBJ2-1; 9 bases agree with TRBD2. This CDR3 is 15 amino acids long. The J segment lost 8 bases and the V segment lost 1 base, leaving 6 bases of the junction unmatched. Germline CDR1 reads LGHNA; CDR2 reads YSLEER. The CDR3 nucleotides read TGCGCCAGCAGCCAAGGGCTAGCGGGAACCCATGAGCAGTTCTTC. It codes for CASSQGLAGTHEQFF.

The chain has TRBV5-8 and TRBJ1-4, with D possibly being TRBD1 (6 bases). Germline V gives CDR1 SGHTS, CDR2 YDEGEE. V was trimmed by 4 bases and J by 8 bases, leaving 15 bases between them. This CDR3 region has 14 residues. Here the CDR3 reads CASSLEYRDEKLFF. Written as DNA, the CDR3 is TGTGCCAGCAGCCTCGAATACAGGGACGAAAAACTGTTTTTT. Supplemented by reference TRBV5-8 and TRBJ1-4, the full variable domain reads EAGVTQSPTHLIKTRGQQATLRCSPISGHTSVYWYQQALGLGLQFLLWYDEGEERNRGNFPPRFSGRQFPNYSSELNVNALELEDSALYLCASSLEYRDEKLFFGSGTQLSVL.

The chain has TRBV27 and TRBJ1-1; D unresolved. Trimming cost V 4 bases and J 0 bases, with 12 bases left between them. Germline CDR1 reads MNHEY; CDR2 reads SMNVEV (reference sequence). The CDR3 has 15 amino acids. The DNA for the CDR3 is TGTGCCAGCAGTTGGTTGCGGACGTTGAACACTGAAGCTTTCTTT. Its protein product is CASSWLRTLNTEAFF.

The rearrangement uses TRBV2 and TRBJ2-7; D may be TRBD1 (6 bases). The germline V gene encodes CDR1 SNHLY and CDR2 FYNNEI. This CDR3 comprises 14 residues. The germline V and J ends were trimmed by 3 bases and 2 bases, with 11 bases remaining between them. The chain's CDR3 is CASSDRSGAYEQYF. CDR3 nucleotide sequence: TGTGCCAGCAGTGATCGGTCAGGGGCCTACGAGCAGTACTTC.

This chain joins TRBV7-9 and TRBJ1-4; D is unclear. Trimming removed 4 bases at V and 6 bases at J, with 18 bases between. The germline gives CDR1 SEHNR, CDR2 FQNEAQ (reference sequence). The CDR3 loop spans 16 amino acids. The CDR3 sequence is CASSSGAVRGYEKLFF. The CDR3 DNA is TGTGCCAGCAGCTCCGGCGCCGTTCGAGGGTATGAAAAACTGTTTTTT.

This chain links TRBV30 with TRBJ1-6; TRBD1 matches at 7 bases. Trimming cost V 1 base and J 10 bases; bases outside gene matches: 7. CDR3 length equals 14 residues. Germline values: CDR1 GTSNPN, CDR2 SVGIG (reference sequence). In DNA, the CDR3 is TGTGCCTGGAGTGCGACAGGGATAGGCTCACCCCTCCACTTT. Amino acids: CAWSATGIGSPLHF. The full variable domain, its missing parts supplied by reference TRBV30 and TRBJ1-6, is SQTIHQWPATLVQPVGSPLSLECTVEGTSNPNLYWYRQAAGRGLQLLFYSVGIGQISSEVPQNLSASRPQDRQFILSSKKLLLSDSGFYLCAWSATGIGSPLHFGNGTRLTVT.

This clone showed up just a few times. This CDR3 is also generated by other DNA sequences in the sample. The chain is built from TRBV5-4 and TRBJ1-1; no firm D call. Germline values: CDR1 SGHNT, CDR2 YYREEE (reference sequence). This CDR3 is built from 12 residues. The V and J ends lost 0 bases and 4 bases respectively, with 4 bases between them. The CDR3 sequence: CASSLVGTEAFF. As DNA, the CDR3 is TGTGCCAGCAGCTTGGTAGGCACTGAAGCTTTCTTT.

V gene TRBV4-1 combines with J gene TRBJ2-1; the D gene is possibly TRBD1 (6 bases). The CDR3 has 15 amino acids. CDR1 is MGHRA, CDR2 YSYEKL, per germline. V lost 0 bases and J lost 8, with 14 bases in between. CDR3 DNA sequence: TGCGCCAGCAGCCAAGAGGGCCCAGGGGACCATGAGCAGTTCTTC. This sequence encodes CASSQEGPGDHEQFF.

This clone was found once. The V gene is TRBV9, the J gene TRBJ2-3; 9 positions agree with TRBD1. With 4 bases clipped from V and 9 bases from J, the junction kept 9 bases outside the gene matches. This CDR3 region has 14 residues. Germline V gene sequence: CDR1 SGDLS, CDR2 YYNGEE. The CDR3 DNA reads TGTGCCAGCAGCCCGCCCCCCGGGACAGGGACGCAGTATTTT. Its protein product is CASSPPPGTGTQYF.

This rearrangement joins TRBV5-1 to TRBJ1-1; TRBD1 might be the D (6 bases). The germline gives CDR1 SGHRS, CDR2 YFSETQ. The CDR3 totals 12 residues. The V end lost 4 bases, the J end lost 7 bases, and 11 bases lay between the germline ends. The CDR3 bases are TGCGCCAGCAGCCTGGGGGCCCATGAAGCTTTCTTT. It translates to CASSLGAHEAFF.

The CDR3: CASSSPPGSSSPLHF. In nucleotides, the CDR3 is TGTGCCAGCAGTTCCCCTCCGGGATCTTCTTCACCCCTCCACTTT. The J gene is TRBJ1-6, the V gene TRBV6-6; D is unresolved. The CDR3 covers 15 residues. V gave up 4 bases and J gave up 9 bases, with 16 bases separating them. The germline CDR1 and CDR2 sequences are MNHNY and SVGAGI (reference sequence).